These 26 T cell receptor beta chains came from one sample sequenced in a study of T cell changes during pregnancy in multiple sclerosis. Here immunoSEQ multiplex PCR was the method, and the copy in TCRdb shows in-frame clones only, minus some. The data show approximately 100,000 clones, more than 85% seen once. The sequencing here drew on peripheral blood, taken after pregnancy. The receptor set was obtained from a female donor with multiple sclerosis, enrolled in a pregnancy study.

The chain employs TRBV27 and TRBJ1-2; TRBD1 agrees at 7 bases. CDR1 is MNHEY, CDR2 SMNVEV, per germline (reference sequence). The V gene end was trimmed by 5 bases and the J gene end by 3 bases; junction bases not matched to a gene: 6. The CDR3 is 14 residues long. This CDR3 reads CASSVYQGDYGYTF. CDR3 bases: TGTGCCAGCAGTGTCTATCAGGGGGACTATGGCTACACCTTC.

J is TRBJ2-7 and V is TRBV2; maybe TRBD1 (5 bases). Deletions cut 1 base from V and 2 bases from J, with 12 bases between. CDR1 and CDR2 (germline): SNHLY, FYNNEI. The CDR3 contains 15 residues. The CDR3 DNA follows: TGTGCCAGCAGTGAAGTTGCAGGGAAGACCTACGAGCAGTACTTC. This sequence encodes CASSEVAGKTYEQYF. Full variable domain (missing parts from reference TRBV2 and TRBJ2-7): EPEVTQTPSHQVTQMGQEVILRCVPISNHLYFYWYRQILGQKVEFLVSFYNNEISEKSEIFDDQFSVERPDGSNFTLKIRSTKLEDSAMYFCASSEVAGKTYEQYFGPGTRLTVT.

CDR3 region: CASSLVAGQGYGYTF. In DNA, the CDR3 is TGCGCCAGCAGCTTGGTGGCGGGACAGGGGTATGGCTACACCTTC. This chain connects TRBV5-1 to TRBJ1-2; 10 bases line up with TRBD1. V lost 0 bases, J lost 5 bases, and 4 bases stayed unmatched. This CDR3 contains 15 residues. The germline CDR1 and CDR2 sequences are SGHRS and YFSETQ.

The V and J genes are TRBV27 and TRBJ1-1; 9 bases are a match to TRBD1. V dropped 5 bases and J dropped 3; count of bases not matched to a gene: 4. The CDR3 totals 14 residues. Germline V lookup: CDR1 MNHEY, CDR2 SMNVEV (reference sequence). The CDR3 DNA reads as TGTGCCAGCAGTCCCGGGACAGGGTACACTGAAGCTTTCTTT. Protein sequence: CASSPGTGYTEAFF.

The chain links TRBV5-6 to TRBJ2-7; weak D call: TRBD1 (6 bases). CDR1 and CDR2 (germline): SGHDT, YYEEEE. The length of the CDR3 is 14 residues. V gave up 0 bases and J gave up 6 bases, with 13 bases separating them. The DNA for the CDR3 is TGTGCCAGCAGCTTGGGGCCAGGGGATAGCGAGCAGTACTTC. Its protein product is CASSLGPGDSEQYF. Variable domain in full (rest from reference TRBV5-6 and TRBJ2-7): DAGVTQSPTHLIKTRGQQVTLRCSPKSGHDTVSWYQQALGQGPQFIFQYYEEEERQRGNFPDRFSGHQFPNYSSELNVNALLLGDSALYLCASSLGPGDSEQYFGPGTRLTVT.

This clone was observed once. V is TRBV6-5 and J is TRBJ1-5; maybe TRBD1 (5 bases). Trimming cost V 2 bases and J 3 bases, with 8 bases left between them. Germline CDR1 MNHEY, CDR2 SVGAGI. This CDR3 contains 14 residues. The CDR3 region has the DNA TGTGCCAGCAGTTACGGACAAAACAATCAGCCCCAGCATTTT. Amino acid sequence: CASSYGQNNQPQHF.

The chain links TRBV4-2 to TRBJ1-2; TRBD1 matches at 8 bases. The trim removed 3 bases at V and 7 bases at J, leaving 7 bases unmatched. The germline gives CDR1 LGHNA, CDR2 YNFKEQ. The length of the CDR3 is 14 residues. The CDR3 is CASSHGQGDFGYTF. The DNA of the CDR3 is TGTGCCAGCAGCCACGGACAGGGTGACTTTGGCTACACCTTC.

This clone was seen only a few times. The CDR3 sequence: CASQDNEQFF. The CDR3 DNA sequence: TGTGCCTCACAGGACAATGAGCAGTTCTTC. V usage is TRBV25-1 and J usage is TRBJ2-1; a possible D gene is TRBD1 (5 bases). V lost 11 bases and J 5 bases, leaving 7 bases between the germline ends. Germline CDR1 MGHDK, CDR2 SYGVNS. The CDR3 covers 10 residues.

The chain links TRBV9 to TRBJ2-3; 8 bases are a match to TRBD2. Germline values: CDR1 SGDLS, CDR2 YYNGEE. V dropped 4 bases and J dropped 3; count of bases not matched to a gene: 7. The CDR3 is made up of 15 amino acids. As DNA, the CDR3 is TGTGCCAGCAGCATTACGGGGGGGATTACAGATACGCAGTATTTT. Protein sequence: CASSITGGITDTQYF.

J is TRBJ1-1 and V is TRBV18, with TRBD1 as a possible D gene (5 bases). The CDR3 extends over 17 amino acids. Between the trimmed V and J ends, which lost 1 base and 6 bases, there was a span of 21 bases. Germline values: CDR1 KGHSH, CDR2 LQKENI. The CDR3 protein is CASSPLPLTGLGSEAFF. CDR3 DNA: TGTGCCAGCTCACCACTCCCTCTCACAGGTCTAGGATCTGAAGCTTTCTTT.

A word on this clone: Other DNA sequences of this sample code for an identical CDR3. The CDR3 reads CASSPPQGYEQYF. DNA of the CDR3: TGTGCCAGCTCACCTCCACAGGGATACGAGCAGTACTTC. The chain links TRBV18 to TRBJ2-7, with a possible D match to TRBD1 (6 bases). The CDR3 spans 13 residues. CDR1 and CDR2 from the germline V gene are KGHSH and LQKENI. The V end was cut by 3 bases, the J end by 4 bases, with 10 bases between. Based on the CDR3 plus reference TRBV18 and TRBJ2-7, the full variable domain is NAGVMQNPRHLVRRRGQEARLRCSPMKGHSHVYWYRQLPEEGLKFMVYLQKENIIDESGMPKERFSAEFPKEGPSILRIQQVVRGDSAAYFCASSPPQGYEQYFGPGTRLTVT.

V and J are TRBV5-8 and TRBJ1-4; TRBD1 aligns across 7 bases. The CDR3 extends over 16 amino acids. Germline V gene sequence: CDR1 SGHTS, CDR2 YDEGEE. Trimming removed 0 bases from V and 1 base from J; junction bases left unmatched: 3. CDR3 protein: CASSLGQGVTNEKLFF. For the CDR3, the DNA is TGTGCCAGCAGCTTGGGACAGGGAGTAACTAATGAAAAACTGTTTTTT.

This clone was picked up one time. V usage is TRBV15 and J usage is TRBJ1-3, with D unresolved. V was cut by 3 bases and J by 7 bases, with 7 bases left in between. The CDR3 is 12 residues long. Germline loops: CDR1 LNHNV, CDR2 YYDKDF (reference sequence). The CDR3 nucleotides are TGTGCCACCAGCAGTCGTAGTAACACCATATATTTT. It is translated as CATSSRSNTIYF.

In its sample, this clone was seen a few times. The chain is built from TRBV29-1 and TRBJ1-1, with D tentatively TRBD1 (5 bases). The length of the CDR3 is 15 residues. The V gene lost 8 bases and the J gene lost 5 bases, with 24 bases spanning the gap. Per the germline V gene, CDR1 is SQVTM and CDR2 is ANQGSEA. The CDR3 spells CSSQGPRTGGTEAFF. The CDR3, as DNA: TGCAGCTCTCAAGGACCGCGGACGGGGGGAACTGAAGCTTTCTTT.

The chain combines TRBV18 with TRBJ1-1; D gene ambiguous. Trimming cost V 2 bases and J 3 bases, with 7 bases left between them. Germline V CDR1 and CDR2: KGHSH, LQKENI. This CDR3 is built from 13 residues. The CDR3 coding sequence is TGTGCCAGCTCACCAGCGGGGTACACTGAAGCTTTCTTT. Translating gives CASSPAGYTEAFF.

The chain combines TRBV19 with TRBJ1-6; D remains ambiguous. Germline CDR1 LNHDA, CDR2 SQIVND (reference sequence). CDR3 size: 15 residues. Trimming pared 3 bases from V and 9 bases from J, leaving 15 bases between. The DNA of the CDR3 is TGTGCCAGTAGTATTAGCGGAGAAATTGCTTCACCCCTCCACTTT. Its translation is CASSISGEIASPLHF. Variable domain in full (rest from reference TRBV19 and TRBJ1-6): DGGITQSPKYLFRKEGQNVTLSCEQNLNHDAMYWYRQDPGQGLRLIYYSQIVNDFQKGDIAEGYSVSREKKESFPLTVTSAQKNPTAFYLCASSISGEIASPLHFGNGTRLTVT.

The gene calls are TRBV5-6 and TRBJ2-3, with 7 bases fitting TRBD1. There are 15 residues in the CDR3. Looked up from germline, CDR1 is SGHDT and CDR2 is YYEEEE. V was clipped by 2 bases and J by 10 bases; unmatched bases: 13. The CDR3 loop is CASSFLDRPRSAQYF. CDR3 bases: TGTGCCAGCAGCTTCTTGGACAGGCCTCGGAGCGCGCAGTATTTT.

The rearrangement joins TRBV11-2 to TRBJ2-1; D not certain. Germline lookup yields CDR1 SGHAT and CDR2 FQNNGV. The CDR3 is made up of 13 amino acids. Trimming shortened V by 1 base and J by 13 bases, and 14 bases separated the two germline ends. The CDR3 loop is CASSLGVGDSQFF. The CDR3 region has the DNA TGTGCCAGCAGCTTAGGGGTTGGCGACTCCCAGTTCTTC.

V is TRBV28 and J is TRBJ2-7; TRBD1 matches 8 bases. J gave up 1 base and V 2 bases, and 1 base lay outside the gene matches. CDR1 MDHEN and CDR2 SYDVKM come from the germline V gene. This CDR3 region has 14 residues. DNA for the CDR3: TGTGCCAGCAGTTTACGGACAGGGTCCTACGAGCAGTACTTC. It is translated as CASSLRTGSYEQYF.

CDR3 in amino acids: CASSIFLRVDEQFF. The CDR3 bases are TGTGCCAGTAGTATCTTTTTGCGTGTGGATGAGCAGTTCTTC. V gene TRBV19 combines with J gene TRBJ2-1; the D is unclear. V lost 3 bases and J lost 8, with 14 bases in between. The CDR3 length is 14 residues. The V gene's germline CDR1 is LNHDA and CDR2 SQIVND (reference sequence).

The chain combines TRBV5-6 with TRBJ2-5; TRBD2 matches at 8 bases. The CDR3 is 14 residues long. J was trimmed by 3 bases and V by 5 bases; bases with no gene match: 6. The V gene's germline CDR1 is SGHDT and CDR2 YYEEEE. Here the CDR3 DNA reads TGTGCCAGCAGTGAGGGGCGGGGGGAAGAGACCCAGTACTTC. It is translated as CASSEGRGEETQYF.

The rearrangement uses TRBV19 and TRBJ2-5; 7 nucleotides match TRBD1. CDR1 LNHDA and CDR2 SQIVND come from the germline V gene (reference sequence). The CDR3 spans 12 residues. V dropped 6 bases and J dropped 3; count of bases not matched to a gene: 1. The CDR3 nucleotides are TGTGCCAGTAGAGGGACAGAAGAGACCCAGTACTTC. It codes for CASRGTEETQYF.

The chain's CDR3 is CASSQTVHTGELFF. For the CDR3, the DNA is TGTGCCAGCAGTCAGACAGTACACACCGGGGAGCTGTTTTTT. The V call is TRBV14, the J call TRBJ2-2, with a possible D match to TRBD1 (5 bases). Looked up from germline, CDR1 is SGHDN and CDR2 is FVKESK. Trimming shortened V by 6 bases and J by 3 bases, and 11 bases separated the two germline ends. The CDR3 length is 14 residues.

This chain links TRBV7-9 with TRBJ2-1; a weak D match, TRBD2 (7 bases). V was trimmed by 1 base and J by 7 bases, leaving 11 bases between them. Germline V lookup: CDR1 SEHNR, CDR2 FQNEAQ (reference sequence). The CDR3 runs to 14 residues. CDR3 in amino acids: CASSLEGGGNEQFF. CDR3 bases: TGTGCCAGCAGCTTAGAGGGGGGGGGAAATGAGCAGTTCTTC.

The CDR3 loop reads CASSEYEVPGELFF. CDR3 bases: TGTGCCAGCAGTGAATACGAGGTTCCCGGGGAGCTGTTTTTT. The V and J genes are TRBV2 and TRBJ2-2; no definite D call. This CDR3 spans 14 amino acids. CDR1 and CDR2 from the germline V gene are SNHLY and FYNNEI. V was pared by 2 bases and J by 6 bases, with 10 bases between.

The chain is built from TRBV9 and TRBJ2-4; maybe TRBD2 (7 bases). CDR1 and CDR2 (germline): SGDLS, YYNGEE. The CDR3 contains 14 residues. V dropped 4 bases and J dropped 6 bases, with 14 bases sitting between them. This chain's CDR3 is CASSQGGAGNIQYF. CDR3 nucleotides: TGTGCCAGCAGCCAAGGGGGGGCTGGAAACATTCAGTACTTC.